This TCR beta chain came from a study of early T cells in non-severe SARS-CoV-2 infection. Study summary: Chains were unpaired, as sequencing was done on bulk RNA from unsorted whole blood.

The CDR3 covers 13 residues. Trimming removed 5 bases from V and 5 bases from J, with 11 bases in between. In germline, CDR1 is SGHKS, CDR2 YYEKEE (reference sequence). One entry per CDR3 protein, called by TCRdb with MiXCR from the 5' RACE reads. The sample yields roughly 57,000 distinct CDR3 sequences, roughly 12% seen once. The source material was whole blood, sampled at baseline. This TCR was sampled from an adult who was a healthcare worker with PCR-confirmed SARS-CoV-2 infection or an uninfected control (not recorded which). This chain joins TRBV5-5 and TRBJ1-5; tentatively, D is TRBD1 (5 bases). The CDR3 spells CASSKLGDQPQHF. As DNA, the CDR3 is TGTGCCAGCAGTAAACTGGGGGATCAGCCCCAGCATTTT.